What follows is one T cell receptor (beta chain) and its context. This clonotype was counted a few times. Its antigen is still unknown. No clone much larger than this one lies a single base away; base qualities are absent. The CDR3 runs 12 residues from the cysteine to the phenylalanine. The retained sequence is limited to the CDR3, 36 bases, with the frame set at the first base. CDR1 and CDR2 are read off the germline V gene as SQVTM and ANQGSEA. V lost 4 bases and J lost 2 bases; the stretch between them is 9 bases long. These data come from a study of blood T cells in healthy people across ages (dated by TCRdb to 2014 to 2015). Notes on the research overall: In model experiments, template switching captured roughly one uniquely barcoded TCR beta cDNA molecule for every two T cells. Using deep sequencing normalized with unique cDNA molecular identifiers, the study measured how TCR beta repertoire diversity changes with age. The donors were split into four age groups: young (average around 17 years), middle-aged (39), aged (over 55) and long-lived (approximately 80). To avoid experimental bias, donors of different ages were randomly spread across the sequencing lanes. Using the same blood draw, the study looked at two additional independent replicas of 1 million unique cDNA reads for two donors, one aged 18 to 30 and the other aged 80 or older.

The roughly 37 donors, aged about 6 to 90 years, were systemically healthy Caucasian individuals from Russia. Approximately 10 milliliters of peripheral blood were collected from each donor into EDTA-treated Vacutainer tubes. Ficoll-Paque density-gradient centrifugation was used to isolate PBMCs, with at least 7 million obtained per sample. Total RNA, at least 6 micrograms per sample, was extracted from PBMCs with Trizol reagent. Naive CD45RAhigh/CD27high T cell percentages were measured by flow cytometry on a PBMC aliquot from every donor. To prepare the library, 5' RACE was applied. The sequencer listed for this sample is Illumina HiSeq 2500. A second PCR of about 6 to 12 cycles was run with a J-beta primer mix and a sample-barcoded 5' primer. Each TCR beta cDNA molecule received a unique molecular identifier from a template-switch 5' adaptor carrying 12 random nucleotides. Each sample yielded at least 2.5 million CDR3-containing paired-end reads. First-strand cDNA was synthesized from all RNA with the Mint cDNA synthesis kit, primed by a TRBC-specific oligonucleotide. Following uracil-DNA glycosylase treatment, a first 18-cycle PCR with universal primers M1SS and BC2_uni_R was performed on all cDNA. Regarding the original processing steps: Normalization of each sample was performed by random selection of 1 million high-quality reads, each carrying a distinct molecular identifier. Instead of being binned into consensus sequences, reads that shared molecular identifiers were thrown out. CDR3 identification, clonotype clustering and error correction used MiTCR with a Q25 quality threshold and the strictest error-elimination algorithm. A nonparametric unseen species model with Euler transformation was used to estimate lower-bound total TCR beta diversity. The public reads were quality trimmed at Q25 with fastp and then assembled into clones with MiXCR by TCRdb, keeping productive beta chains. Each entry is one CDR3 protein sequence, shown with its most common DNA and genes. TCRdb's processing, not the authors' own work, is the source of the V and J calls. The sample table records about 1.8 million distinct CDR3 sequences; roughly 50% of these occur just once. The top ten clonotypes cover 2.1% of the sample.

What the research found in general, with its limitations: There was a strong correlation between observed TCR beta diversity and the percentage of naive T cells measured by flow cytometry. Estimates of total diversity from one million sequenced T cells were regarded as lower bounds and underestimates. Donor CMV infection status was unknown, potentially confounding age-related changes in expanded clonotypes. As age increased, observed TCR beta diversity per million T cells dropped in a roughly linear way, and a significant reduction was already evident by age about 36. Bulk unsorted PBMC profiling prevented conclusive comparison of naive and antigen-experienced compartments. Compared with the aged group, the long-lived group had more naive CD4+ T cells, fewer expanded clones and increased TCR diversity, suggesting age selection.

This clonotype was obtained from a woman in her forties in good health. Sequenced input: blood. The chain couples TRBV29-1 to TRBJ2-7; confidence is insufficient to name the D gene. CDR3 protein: CSVVGVAYEQYF. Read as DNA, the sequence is TGCAGCGTTGTTGGCGTTGCCTACGAGCAGTACTTC.